The 3 T cell receptor beta chains below were found in one sample sequenced in a study of blood T cell repertoires in COVID-19. Sequenced by immunoSEQ multiplex PCR; TCRdb stores in-frame clones only, minus some. The sample shows 650,000 to 800,000 clones, just under 90% of them seen only once. Source material: peripheral blood. These receptors all stem from a woman aged 18 to 35 with acute or convalescent COVID-19.

This clone was seen a few times. The V and J genes are TRBV6-5 and TRBJ1-3, with 7 bases that match TRBD1. The CDR3 loop spans 16 amino acids. V lost 4 bases to trimming and J lost 0 bases; unmatched junction nucleotides: 6. Germline V gives CDR1 MNHEY, CDR2 SVGAGI. CDR3 sequence reads: CASSSRGEISGNTIYF. CDR3 sequence (DNA): TGTGCCAGCAGTTCCAGGGGGGAAATCTCTGGAAACACCATATATTTT.

The chain carries TRBV2 and TRBJ1-3; a weak D match, TRBD1 (5 bases). Per the germline V gene, CDR1 is SNHLY and CDR2 is FYNNEI. V was clipped by 5 bases and J by 0 bases, with 14 bases between them. CDR3 size: 16 residues. CDR3 sequence: CASSRQGGTSGNTIYF. The DNA of the CDR3 is TGTGCCAGCAGTCGCCAGGGAGGGACCTCTGGAAACACCATATATTTT.

Only a few counts were recorded for this clone. The J gene is TRBJ2-7, the V gene TRBV10-3; weak D call: TRBD1 (5 bases). The V gene lost 4 bases and the J gene lost 4 bases, with 23 bases spanning the gap. The CDR3 sequence is 17 residues long. CDR1 is ENHRY, CDR2 SYGVKD, per germline. CDR3 sequence: CAISAIRTDKQVYEQYF. The CDR3 region has the DNA TGTGCCATCAGTGCAATTCGGACGGACAAGCAAGTATACGAGCAGTACTTC.